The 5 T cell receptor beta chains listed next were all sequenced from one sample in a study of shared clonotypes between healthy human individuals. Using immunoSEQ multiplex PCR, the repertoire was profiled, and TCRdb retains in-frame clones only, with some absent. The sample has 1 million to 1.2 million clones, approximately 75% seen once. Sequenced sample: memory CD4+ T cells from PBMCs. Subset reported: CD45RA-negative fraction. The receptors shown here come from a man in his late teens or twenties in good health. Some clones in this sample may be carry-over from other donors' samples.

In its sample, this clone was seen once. Here the CDR3 reads CASSAEGGSYNEQFF. CDR3 DNA sequence: TGTGCCAGCAGCGCCGAGGGGGGCTCCTACAATGAGCAGTTCTTC. J is TRBJ2-1 and V is TRBV11-3; D might be TRBD1 or TRBD2, each matching 6 bases. V lost 5 bases and J lost 0, with 11 bases in between. CDR1 SGHNT and CDR2 YENEEA come from the germline V gene. The CDR3 sequence is 15 residues long.

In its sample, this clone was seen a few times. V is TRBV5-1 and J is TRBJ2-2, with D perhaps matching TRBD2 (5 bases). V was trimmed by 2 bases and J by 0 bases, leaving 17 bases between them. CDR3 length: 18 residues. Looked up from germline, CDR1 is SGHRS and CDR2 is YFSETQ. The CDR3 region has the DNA TGCGCCAGCAGCTTCCTCCGGGGAAGAAACGCGAACACCGGGGAGCTGTTTTTT. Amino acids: CASSFLRGRNANTGELFF.

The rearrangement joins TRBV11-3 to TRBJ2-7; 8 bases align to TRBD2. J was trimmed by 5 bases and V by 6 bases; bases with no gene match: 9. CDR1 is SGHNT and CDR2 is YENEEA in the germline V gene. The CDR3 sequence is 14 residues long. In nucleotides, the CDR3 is TGTGCCAGCAGTATAAGCGGGAGTGTCGACGAGCAGTACTTC. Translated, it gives CASSISGSVDEQYF. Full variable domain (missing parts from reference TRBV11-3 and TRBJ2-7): EAGVVQSPRYKIIEKKQPVAFWCNPISGHNTLYWYLQNLGQGPELLIRYENEEAVDDSQLPKDRFSAERLKGVDSTLKIQPAELGDSAVYLCASSISGSVDEQYFGPGTRLTVT.

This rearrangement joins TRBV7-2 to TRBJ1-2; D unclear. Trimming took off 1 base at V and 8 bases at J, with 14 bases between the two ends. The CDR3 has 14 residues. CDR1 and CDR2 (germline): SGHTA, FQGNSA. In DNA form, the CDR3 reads TGTGCCAGCAGCTTAGATCGGCCTCGAGAAGGCTACACCTTC. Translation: CASSLDRPREGYTF.

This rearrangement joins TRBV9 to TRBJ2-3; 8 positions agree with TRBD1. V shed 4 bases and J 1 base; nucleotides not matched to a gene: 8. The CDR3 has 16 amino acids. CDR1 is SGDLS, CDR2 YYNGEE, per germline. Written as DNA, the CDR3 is TGTGCCAGCAGCTCATCGACAGGGGTTGGCACAGATACGCAGTATTTT. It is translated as CASSSSTGVGTDTQYF.